These T cell receptor beta chains were read from a single sample in a study of T cell changes during pregnancy in multiple sclerosis. Profiled with immunoSEQ multiplex PCR; TCRdb holds only in-frame clones, not every one. The sample includes around 92,000 clones, almost 95% of them seen just once. The material sequenced was peripheral blood, taken in the third trimester of pregnancy. These TCRs come from a female donor with multiple sclerosis, enrolled in a pregnancy study. Both conserved end residues are part of each CDR3. A D gene is named only where the DNA matches it firmly. Clone sizes are given selectively: once, few, many, or a class where the clone is expanded.

size: -
D: TRBD2
J: TRBJ2-5
V: TRBV6-5
DNA: TGTGCCAGCACCCCGACTAGCAGGGAGACCCAGTACTTC
CDR3: CASTPTSRETQYF

size: once
D: TRBD1
J: TRBJ1-1
V: TRBV19
DNA: TGTGCCAGTAGGGGGGACAGGGTTTTGAGCACTGAAGCTTTCTTT
CDR3: CASRGDRVLSTEAFF

size: once
D: -
J: TRBJ2-3
V: TRBV6-5
DNA: TGTGCCAGCAGTCCTGGGAGTACGCAGTATTTT
CDR3: CASSPGSTQYF

size: -
D: -
J: TRBJ1-6
V: TRBV5-1
DNA: TGCGCCAGCAGCTTGACAGGGCCCAATTCACCCCTCCACTTT
CDR3: CASSLTGPNSPLHF

size: -
D: TRBD1
J: TRBJ2-4
V: TRBV27
DNA: TGTGCCAGCAGTCCTCGGACAGGGTATTTAAAAAACATTCAGTACTTC
CDR3: CASSPRTGYLKNIQYF

size: -
D: TRBD1
J: TRBJ1-1
V: TRBV7-2
DNA: TGTGCCAGCACCGCGGACAGGAAGAACACTGAAGCTTTCTTT
CDR3: CASTADRKNTEAFF

size: -
D: -
J: TRBJ1-1
V: TRBV19
DNA: TGTGCCAGTACCGAATGGGAATCGGGAAGAGAAGAAGCTTTCTTT
CDR3: CASTEWESGREEAFF

size: -
D: TRBD1
J: TRBJ2-1
V: TRBV29-1
DNA: TGCAGCGTTGGAGGACAGGGGACAGTGAGTGAGCAGTTCTTC
CDR3: CSVGGQGTVSEQFF

size: -
D: TRBD2
J: TRBJ2-7
V: TRBV19
DNA: TGTGCCAGTAGAAAAACCGGGACTAGCGGGAAACTCGGCGAGCAGTACTTC
CDR3: CASRKTGTSGKLGEQYF

size: -
D: -
J: TRBJ2-7
V: TRBV9
DNA: TGTGCCAGCAGCCCCGGGACTGCCTCCTACGAGCAGTACTTC
CDR3: CASSPGTASYEQYF

size: -
D: TRBD1
J: TRBJ1-5
V: TRBV30
DNA: TGTGCCTGGAGTGTAGGACAGGGGGCGGGTCAGCCCCAGCATTTT
CDR3: CAWSVGQGAGQPQHF

size: -
D: TRBD2
J: TRBJ2-1
V: TRBV5-1
DNA: TGCGCCAGCAGCTCGACTAGCGGGAGGGCGAATGAGCAGTTCTTC
CDR3: CASSSTSGRANEQFF

size: -
D: -
J: TRBJ2-2
V: TRBV2
DNA: TGTGCCAGCAGTGAAATGCTAGTCGGTTCCGGGGAGCTGTTTTTT
CDR3: CASSEMLVGSGELFF

size: -
D: -
J: TRBJ2-1
V: TRBV10-1
DNA: TGCGCCAGCAGTGAAACGAAAGGGGTCTCTAACAATGAGCAGTTCTTC
CDR3: CASSETKGVSNNEQFF

size: -
D: TRBD1
J: TRBJ2-3
V: TRBV5-1
DNA: TGCGCCAGCAGCTTACCGACAGGGGGCAAAGATACGCAGTATTTT
CDR3: CASSLPTGGKDTQYF

size: -
D: TRBD1
J: TRBJ2-2
V: TRBV5-1
DNA: TGCGCCAGCGGCCTGACAGGGATGGACGGGGAGCTGTTTTTT
CDR3: CASGLTGMDGELFF

size: -
D: TRBD1
J: TRBJ2-7
V: TRBV27
DNA: TGTGCCAGCAGTCCGGGACAGACCTACGAGCAGTACTTC
CDR3: CASSPGQTYEQYF

size: -
D: TRBD1
J: TRBJ2-7
V: TRBV5-4
DNA: TGTGCCAGCAGCTTGGATGCAGGGGGCGCCTACGAGCAGTACTTC
CDR3: CASSLDAGGAYEQYF

size: -
D: -
J: TRBJ2-7
V: TRBV30
DNA: TGTGCCTGGATTACGGCCTACGAGCAGTACTTC
CDR3: CAWITAYEQYF

size: -
D: TRBD1
J: TRBJ1-4
V: TRBV27
DNA: TGTGCCAGCAGTCCACGGACAGGGAATGAAAAACTGTTTTTT
CDR3: CASSPRTGNEKLFF

size: -
D: TRBD2
J: TRBJ2-5
V: TRBV28
DNA: TGTGCCAGCAGTTTTACCCAGCGGGAAGGCGGATGGTACTTC
CDR3: CASSFTQREGGWYF

size: -
D: -
J: TRBJ2-7
V: TRBV5-1
DNA: TGCGCCAGCAGCAGTACAGGGGTGGGGAGGGAGCAGTACTTC
CDR3: CASSSTGVGREQYF

size: -
D: TRBD1
J: TRBJ1-2
V: TRBV27
DNA: TGTGCCCCCCGGGACAGAGGATATGGCTACACCTTC
CDR3: CAPRDRGYGYTF

size: -
D: TRBD2
J: TRBJ2-7
V: TRBV9
DNA: TGTGCCAGCAGCCCCCGGAGTTCTAGCGGGAGCTTTTACTCCTACGAGCAGTACTTC
CDR3: CASSPRSSSGSFYSYEQYF

size: -
D: TRBD2
J: TRBJ2-7
V: TRBV5-1
DNA: TGCGCCAGCAGCTGGAGCGGGAGTCGCCCCTACGAGCAGTACTTC
CDR3: CASSWSGSRPYEQYF

size: -
D: TRBD2
J: TRBJ2-1
V: TRBV7-9
DNA: TGTGCCAGCAGCTTTTTAAAGCTAGCGGGAGGGGGAAATGAGCAGTTCTTC
CDR3: CASSFLKLAGGGNEQFF

size: -
D: -
J: TRBJ2-6
V: TRBV18
DNA: TGTGCCAGCTCACCACCGGTCAGGGCCGGGGCCAACGTCCTGACTTTC
CDR3: CASSPPVRAGANVLTF

size: -
D: -
J: TRBJ2-1
V: TRBV28
DNA: TGTGCCAGCACCCCCCATGGCGGAGATAACAATGAGCAGTTCTTC
CDR3: CASTPHGGDNNEQFF

size: -
D: -
J: TRBJ2-2
V: TRBV18
DNA: TGTGCCAGCTCACCACTGGCGGGACAGACGAACACCGGGGAGCTGTTTTTT
CDR3: CASSPLAGQTNTGELFF

size: -
D: -
J: TRBJ2-5
V: TRBV2
DNA: TGTGCCAGCAGTGACTCTATTACTAGTGTTGTAGGACAGTCCCAAGAGACCCAGTACTTC
CDR3: CASSDSITSVVGQSQETQYF

size: -
D: TRBD2
J: TRBJ2-3
V: TRBV29-1
DNA: TGCAGCGTTACCAGCGGGAGTAACACAGATACGCAGTATTTT
CDR3: CSVTSGSNTDTQYF

size: -
D: -
J: TRBJ2-5
V: TRBV7-2
DNA: TGTGCCAGCAGCTTAGAAGGCACAGGCCAAGAGACCCAGTACTTC
CDR3: CASSLEGTGQETQYF

size: -
D: TRBD2
J: TRBJ2-5
V: TRBV10-1
DNA: TGCGCCAGCATGGTTCTCCCGACTAGCGGGAGTATTACGTTGGTATCAGCCCAAGAGACCCAGTACTTC
CDR3: CASMVLPTSGSITLVSAQETQYF

size: -
D: TRBD2
J: TRBJ2-2
V: TRBV19
DNA: TGTGCCAGTAGTATGTCCCGACTAGCGGGGAACACCGGGGAGCTGTTTTTT
CDR3: CASSMSRLAGNTGELFF

size: -
D: -
J: TRBJ2-5
V: TRBV7-9
DNA: TGTGCCAGCAGCCGACAGCAAGAGACCCAGTACTTC
CDR3: CASSRQQETQYF

size: -
D: -
J: TRBJ1-2
V: TRBV7-2
DNA: TGTGCCAGCCCACAGGACAGTGGGGAGGGCTATGGCTACACCTTC
CDR3: CASPQDSGEGYGYTF

size: -
D: -
J: TRBJ2-3
V: TRBV7-8
DNA: TGTGCCAGCAGCTTAGGAGGGGGTACACTCACAGATACGCAGTATTTT
CDR3: CASSLGGGTLTDTQYF

size: -
D: -
J: TRBJ1-3
V: TRBV14
DNA: TGTGCCAGCAGCCAAGGAACAGCTGGAAACACCATATATTTT
CDR3: CASSQGTAGNTIYF